Considering frequency, the clone carrying this T cell receptor (beta chain) is medium-sized. This CDR3 comprises 18 residues. CDR1 and CDR2 from the germline V gene are MNHEY and SVGEGT. The data belong to a study of CD8 T cells in cerebrospinal fluid in Alzheimer's disease. After re-calling the 10x single-cell sequencing reads, TCRdb lists one entry per CDR3 protein, DNA absent. This repertoire includes roughly 1,100 distinct CDR3 sequences. This clonotype was obtained from a human donor in good health. J is TRBJ2-3 and V is TRBV6-2 or TRBV6-3; TCRdb selects TRBD2, and the lack of DNA leaves this call unchecked. Material for sequencing was cerebrospinal fluid. The CDR3 sequence: CASSYSKGLAGVTDTQYF.